This TCR beta chain was observed in a study of identical twins. Study-wide results and limits: Twins' excess sharing was less marked for out-of-frame beta sequences. There is a chance that invariant MAIT and iNKT cells partially muddied zero-insertion analyses. Twins shared out-of-frame alpha sequences with excess low generation probability. Beta clonotypes that were abundant in cord blood contained fewer insertions, a pattern absent from memory repertoires.

This clonotype appeared a few times. The antigen remains unidentified. MiXCR was run by TCRdb on the 5' RACE reads, yielding one entry per CDR3 protein. The table records nearly 900,000 distinct CDR3 sequences, 10% to 15% of them present only once. V lost 2 bases to trimming and J lost 3 bases, with 17 bases between them. This CDR3 has 17 amino acids. This same sample was also taken into another study, of yellow fever vaccine responses in identical twins.

The chain uses TRBV12-3 or TRBV12-4 and TRBJ2-1; D not resolved. The origin of this receptor is a young woman in good health. The sequenced sample was PBMCs. The CDR3 sequence: CASSLYSLKGHYNEQFF. The CDR3 coding sequence is TGTGCCAGCAGTTTATATAGTCTGAAGGGCCACTACAATGAGCAGTTCTTC.